This T cell receptor (beta chain) was identified in a study of blood T cell repertoires in COVID-19. Study-wide context: From the United States, Italy and Spain came samples of acute and convalescent COVID-19.

Generated by immunoSEQ multiplex PCR, the TCRdb table keeps only in-frame clones and is missing some. The sample carries 130,000 to 150,000 clones, 81% recorded once. CDR3 size: 12 residues. The V end lost 3 bases, the J end lost 6 bases, and 8 bases lay between the germline ends. This TCR was sampled from a human donor with acute or convalescent COVID-19. The donor label of this sample is uncertain. The chain uses TRBV12-3 or TRBV12-4 and TRBJ1-2; D possibly corresponds to TRBD1 (6 bases). Material: peripheral blood. The CDR3 DNA is TGTGCCAGCAGTTTGGGGGGGCATGGCTACACCTTC. Translating it yields CASSLGGHGYTF.